The 10 T cell receptor beta chains below were found in one sample sequenced in a study of blood T cell repertoires in COVID-19. TCRdb keeps only in-frame clones here, not all; method: immunoSEQ multiplex PCR. Altogether about 250,000 clones are present, approximately 91% being singletons, with the ten largest covering less than 0.95%. Sequenced: peripheral blood. The receptor set was obtained from a woman aged 35 to 49 who had recovered from COVID-19.

The genes are TRBV5-4 and TRBJ2-3; 7 bases match TRBD2. This CDR3 region has 15 residues. The germline V gene encodes CDR1 SGHNT and CDR2 YYREEE (reference sequence). J gave up 1 base and V 4 bases, and 6 bases lay outside the gene matches. The CDR3 is CASSPGGSGTDTQYF. CDR3 DNA: TGTGCCAGCAGCCCGGGGGGTAGCGGCACAGATACGCAGTATTTT. Drawing the rest from reference TRBV5-4 and TRBJ2-3, the complete variable domain is ETGVTQSPTHLIKTRGQQVTLRCSSQSGHNTVSWYQQALGQGPQFIFQYYREEENGRGNFPPRFSGLQFPNYSSELNVNALELDDSALYLCASSPGGSGTDTQYFGPGTRLTVL.

This clone was seen a single time. The gene calls are TRBV11-3 and TRBJ2-2; perhaps TRBD1 as D (6 bases). This CDR3 has 17 amino acids. Trimming left V 1 base short and J 3 bases short, with 15 bases between. Germline CDR1 reads SGHNT; CDR2 reads YENEEA. The CDR3: CASSLGVGARDTGELFF. The CDR3 region has the DNA TGTGCCAGCAGCTTAGGGGTGGGGGCCCGAGACACCGGGGAGCTGTTTTTT.

About this clone itself: Other DNA sequences of this sample code for an identical CDR3. J is TRBJ2-3 and V is TRBV6-5, with D unresolved. Trimming took off 0 bases at V and 1 base at J, with 8 bases between the two ends. CDR3 length: 15 residues. Germline CDR1 MNHEY, CDR2 SVGAGI. CDR3 residues: CASSYSGGGTDTQYF. The CDR3 bases are TGTGCCAGCAGTTACTCTGGCGGAGGCACAGATACGCAGTATTTT.

The chain carries TRBV20-1 and TRBJ1-6, with 8 bases aligning to TRBD1. The J segment lost 4 bases and the V segment lost 3 bases, leaving 5 bases of the junction unmatched. Looked up from germline, CDR1 is DFQATT and CDR2 is SNEGSKA (reference sequence). The CDR3 sequence is 15 residues long. CDR3: CSASQTGDYNSPLHF. The CDR3 DNA follows: TGCAGTGCTAGTCAGACAGGGGATTATAATTCACCCCTCCACTTT.

This chain uses TRBV5-5 with TRBJ2-1, with 9 bases fitting TRBD2. Germline V CDR1 and CDR2: SGHKS, YYEKEE (reference sequence). Trimming cost V 0 bases and J 10 bases; bases outside gene matches: 8. The CDR3 runs 15 residues. For the CDR3, the DNA is TGTGCCAGCAGCTTGGCCTTAGCGGGAGAGAGAGAGCAGTTCTTC. Its translation is CASSLALAGEREQFF.

V is TRBV19 and J is TRBJ2-5; 8 bases match TRBD2. This CDR3 comprises 14 residues. Germline CDR1 is LNHDA and CDR2 is SQIVND (reference sequence). V shed 6 bases, J shed 5 bases, and the junction held 8 bases outside the gene matches. The CDR3 loop is CASSPAGAEETQYF. In DNA, the CDR3 is TGTGCCAGTAGCCCAGCGGGGGCGGAGGAGACCCAGTACTTC.

The genes are TRBV6-4 and TRBJ2-3; 8 nucleotides line up with TRBD1. Germline values: CDR1 MRHNA, CDR2 SNTAGT. This CDR3 is 19 amino acids long. J gave up 1 base and V 0 bases, and 12 bases lay outside the gene matches. CDR3 region: CASSDSKRWGTGRTDTQYF. The CDR3 coding sequence is TGTGCCAGCAGTGACTCGAAGCGGTGGGGGACAGGACGCACAGATACGCAGTATTTT.

This clone was seen a single time. V gene TRBV24-1 combines with J gene TRBJ2-6; weak D call: TRBD2 (5 bases). Germline CDR1 KGHDR, CDR2 SFDVKD. This CDR3 is 13 amino acids long. The germline V and J ends were trimmed by 9 bases and 0 bases, with 5 bases remaining between them. This CDR3 is CATGSSGANVLTF. The DNA for the CDR3 is TGTGCCACCGGGAGCTCTGGGGCCAACGTCCTGACTTTC.

The chain combines TRBV5-4 with TRBJ2-1, with TRBD1 identical over 7 bases. The CDR3 spans 14 residues. V trimming: 0 bases; J trimming: 10 bases; junction bases outside the gene matches: 7. CDR1 is SGHNT, CDR2 YYREEE, per germline (reference sequence). The CDR3 loop is CASSLVGQVVEQFF. The CDR3 DNA reads TGTGCCAGCAGCTTGGTCGGACAGGTTGTCGAGCAGTTCTTC.

This rearrangement joins TRBV9 to TRBJ2-1; tentatively, D is TRBD2 (6 bases). The CDR3 covers 13 residues. The germline V and J ends were trimmed by 3 bases and 7 bases, with 11 bases remaining between them. CDR1 is SGDLS and CDR2 is YYNGEE in the germline V gene. The CDR3 here is CASSAQTRNEQFF. The CDR3 DNA sequence: TGTGCCAGCAGCGCCCAGACTAGGAATGAGCAGTTCTTC.